The T cell receptor (beta chain) under discussion was sequenced for a study of blood T cells in healthy people across ages. Healthy individuals of Caucasian origin from Russia, aged about 6 to 100, served as donors. The sample, about 9.7 milliliters of peripheral blood, was drawn from each donor. The germline V and J ends were trimmed by 3 bases and 5 bases, with 18 bases remaining between them. Germline V CDR1 and CDR2: MNHNY, SVGAGI (reference sequence). The CDR3 is made up of 16 amino acids. With a J-beta primer mix and a sample-barcoded 5' primer, a second PCR ran 7 to 11 cycles. TCRdb used MiXCR to reprocess the 5' RACE reads, holding one entry per CDR3 protein. Counted here are hundreds of thousands of distinct CDR3 sequences, about 53% occurring once; the ten biggest clones make up 35% to 40%.

This TCR came from a man in his fifties or sixties in good health. The specimen was blood. The chain is built from TRBV6-6 and TRBJ2-3; weak D call: TRBD2 (8 bases). The CDR3, as DNA: TGTGCCAGCAGTTATGCGGGGGGAGGGGGCGAAGATACGCAGTATTTT. This codes for CASSYAGGGGEDTQYF.